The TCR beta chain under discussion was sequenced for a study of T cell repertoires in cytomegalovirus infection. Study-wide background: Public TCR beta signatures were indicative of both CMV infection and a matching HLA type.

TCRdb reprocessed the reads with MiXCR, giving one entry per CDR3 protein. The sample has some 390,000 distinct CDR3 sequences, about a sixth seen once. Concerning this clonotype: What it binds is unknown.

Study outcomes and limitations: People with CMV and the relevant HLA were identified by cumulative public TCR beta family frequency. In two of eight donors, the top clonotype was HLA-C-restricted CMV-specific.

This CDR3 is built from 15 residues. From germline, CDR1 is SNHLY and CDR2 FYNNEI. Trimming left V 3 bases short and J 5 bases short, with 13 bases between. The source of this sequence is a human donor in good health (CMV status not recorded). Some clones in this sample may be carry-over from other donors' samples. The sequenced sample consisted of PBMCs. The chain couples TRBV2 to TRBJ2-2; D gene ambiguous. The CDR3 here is CASSENSARTGELFF. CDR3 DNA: TGTGCCAGCAGTGAGAACAGTGCTAGGACCGGGGAGCTGTTTTTT.